These 28 T cell receptor beta chains came from one sample sequenced in a study of blood T cell repertoires in COVID-19. Repertoires were generated with immunoSEQ multiplex PCR, while TCRdb's copy carries only in-frame clones and drops some. The table shows around 250,000 clones, with over 70% occurring only once. Input material: peripheral blood. Receptors originate from a man at least 80 years old with acute or convalescent COVID-19.

The V call is TRBV5-1, the J call TRBJ2-4, with D perhaps TRBD1 (5 bases). Germline V gene data show CDR1 as SGHRS and CDR2 as YFSETQ. The V end lost 4 bases, the J end lost 7 bases, and 15 bases lay between the germline ends. This CDR3 has 14 residues. The CDR3 DNA reads TGCGCCAGCAGCCCCAATACAGGCGACAACATTCAGTACTTC. This translates into CASSPNTGDNIQYF.

The rearrangement joins TRBV5-1 to TRBJ2-3; weak D call: TRBD1 (5 bases). Trimming stripped 3 bases from V and 3 bases from J, with 11 bases between. Germline V lookup: CDR1 SGHRS, CDR2 YFSETQ. There are 14 residues in the CDR3. This CDR3 reads CASSWQGRTDTQYF. The CDR3, as DNA: TGCGCCAGCAGCTGGCAGGGCCGAACAGATACGCAGTATTTT.

The chain recombines TRBV10-1 with TRBJ2-1; TRBD2 might be the D (6 bases). CDR3 length: 15 residues. Trimming stripped 2 bases from V and 9 bases from J, with 17 bases between. Germline CDR1 is WNHNN and CDR2 is SYGVQD (reference sequence). CDR3: CASSEREFGFVEQFF. In DNA form, the CDR3 reads TGCGCCAGCAGTGAGCGGGAGTTCGGCTTTGTTGAGCAGTTCTTC.

This clone occurred once. This chain uses TRBV7-2 with TRBJ2-7; 7 bases fit TRBD2. CDR1 SGHTA and CDR2 FQGNSA come from the germline V gene. The CDR3 totals 14 residues. J was trimmed by 3 bases and V by 4 bases; bases with no gene match: 6. This chain's CDR3 is CASSSGTKNYEQYF. Written as DNA, the CDR3 is TGTGCCAGCAGCTCCGGGACTAAAAACTACGAGCAGTACTTC.

This clone was observed a single time. This chain connects TRBV6-5 to TRBJ2-1, with 8 bases matching TRBD2. The CDR3 consists of 14 residues. Germline CDR1 is MNHEY and CDR2 is SVGAGI. Trimming removed 5 bases from V and 9 bases from J; junction bases left unmatched: 9. This CDR3 reads CASSLLAEYGEQFF. DNA for the CDR3: TGTGCCAGCAGTCTACTAGCGGAGTACGGTGAGCAGTTCTTC.

The V and J genes are TRBV7-2 and TRBJ2-1, with D possibly being TRBD1 (6 bases). Germline CDR1 is SGHTA and CDR2 is FQGNSA. V was pared by 6 bases and J by 3 bases, with 12 bases between. This CDR3 has 14 amino acids. The CDR3 region has the DNA TGTGCCAGCAGACAGGGTTCAATCTACAATGAGCAGTTCTTC. Encoded protein: CASRQGSIYNEQFF. The full variable domain, completed using reference TRBV7-2 and TRBJ2-1, is GAGVSQSPSNKVTEKGKDVELRCDPISGHTALYWYRQSLGQGLEFLIYFQGNSAPDKSGLPSDRFSAERTGGSVSTLTIQRTQQEDSAVYLCASRQGSIYNEQFFGPGTRLTVL.

The chain uses TRBV24-1 and TRBJ2-2; 9 bases are a match to TRBD2. Germline CDR1 reads KGHDR; CDR2 reads SFDVKD. The CDR3 runs to 15 residues. V lost 8 bases and J lost 1; bases outside the gene matches: 4. The CDR3 region is CATKASGMNTGELFF. DNA of the CDR3: TGTGCCACCAAGGCTAGCGGGATGAACACCGGGGAGCTGTTTTTT.

The chain carries TRBV4-1 and TRBJ1-4, with D hard to call. Germline CDR1 MGHRA, CDR2 YSYEKL. V was shortened by 4 bases and J by 0 bases, with 12 bases between the two germline ends. The CDR3 spans 16 residues. CDR3 bases: TGCGCCAGCAGCCTAAGTACAGAGACAACTAATGAAAAACTGTTTTTT. It translates to CASSLSTETTNEKLFF.

This chain joins TRBV7-2 and TRBJ2-7, with 8 bases identical to TRBD2. The CDR3 length is 15 residues. The V and J ends lost 4 bases and 3 bases, in that order; junction bases with no gene match: 8. Germline V gene data show CDR1 as SGHTA and CDR2 as FQGNSA. The CDR3 DNA sequence: TGTGCCAGCAGCTCTCAGCGGGGGTTTGGCTACGAGCAGTACTTC. This codes for CASSSQRGFGYEQYF.

This chain joins TRBV28 and TRBJ1-2; no reliable D call. The germline V gene encodes CDR1 MDHEN and CDR2 SYDVKM. CDR3 length: 12 residues. V lost 2 bases and J 5 bases, leaving 6 bases between the germline ends. The CDR3 DNA reads as TGTGCCAGCAGTTTAAGTCAGTATGGCTACACCTTC. Translated: CASSLSQYGYTF.

This clone was observed a handful of times. The chain carries TRBV7-9 and TRBJ2-3, with 10 bases identical to TRBD2. CDR3 length: 18 amino acids. V lost 3 bases and J lost 3; bases outside the gene matches: 12. The germline CDR1 and CDR2 sequences are SEHNR and FQNEAQ (reference sequence). CDR3 sequence (DNA): TGTGCCAGCAGCTTGGATAGCGGGAGGAGTACTCGTACAGATACGCAGTATTTT. Protein sequence: CASSLDSGRSTRTDTQYF.

J is TRBJ2-3 and V is TRBV2; 12 positions match TRBD1. Germline V gene data show CDR1 as SNHLY and CDR2 as FYNNEI. The V and J ends lost 6 bases and 1 base, in that order; junction bases with no gene match: 5. CDR3 size: 16 residues. CDR3 region: CASSRDRGLRTDTQYF. CDR3 nucleotides: TGTGCCAGCAGCCGGGACAGGGGGCTTCGCACAGATACGCAGTATTTT.

The rearrangement uses TRBV7-6 and TRBJ1-6; D unresolved. CDR3 size: 15 residues. V was shortened by 3 bases and J by 0 bases, with 6 bases between the two germline ends. Germline V gene data show CDR1 as SGHVS and CDR2 as FNYEAQ. The CDR3 DNA sequence: TGTGCCAGCAGCTTGGGGAGCTCCTATAATTCACCCCTCCACTTT. Its translation is CASSLGSSYNSPLHF.

The CDR3 sequence: CASSVPGQLNQPQHF. The CDR3 region has the DNA TGTGCCAGCAGTGTTCCGGGACAGTTAAATCAGCCCCAGCATTTT. The J gene is TRBJ1-5, the V gene TRBV28; 7 bases fit TRBD1. There are 15 residues in the CDR3. From germline, CDR1 is MDHEN and CDR2 SYDVKM. After removal of 5 bases from V and 4 bases from J, the junction contained 8 bases not matched to a gene.

The rearrangement joins TRBV10-1 to TRBJ2-7, with D possibly being TRBD1 (6 bases). V was shortened by 3 bases and J by 7 bases, with 13 bases between the two germline ends. The CDR3 totals 13 residues. CDR1 is WNHNN, CDR2 SYGVQD, per germline (reference sequence). Written as DNA, the CDR3 is TGCGCCAGCAGTGACAGGGGTTTGGGGGAGCAGTACTTC. It codes for CASSDRGLGEQYF.

This rearrangement joins TRBV5-1 to TRBJ2-2; 7 bases align to TRBD1. Germline loops: CDR1 SGHRS, CDR2 YFSETQ. V shed 4 bases, J shed 1 base, and the junction held 10 bases outside the gene matches. This CDR3 comprises 17 residues. CDR3 sequence (DNA): TGCGCCAGCAGCCACGAATCTTGGACAGGGAACACCGGGGAGCTGTTTTTT. Translated: CASSHESWTGNTGELFF. The full variable domain, in which reference TRBV5-1 and TRBJ2-2 provide the parts outside the CDR3, is KAGVTQTPRYLIKTRGQQVTLSCSPISGHRSVSWYQQTPGQGLQFLFEYFSETQRNKGNFPGRFSGRQFSNSRSEMNVSTLELGDSALYLCASSHESWTGNTGELFFGEGSRLTVL.

The chain links TRBV28 to TRBJ1-4; TRBD1 matches at 8 bases. From germline, CDR1 is MDHEN and CDR2 SYDVKM. Trimming cost V 11 bases and J 4 bases; bases outside gene matches: 6. This CDR3 is built from 13 residues. The CDR3 region is CAAWTGYNEKLFF. The CDR3 nucleotides read TGTGCCGCATGGACAGGGTATAATGAAAAACTGTTTTTT.

The chain combines TRBV18 with TRBJ2-6, with D perhaps matching TRBD1 (6 bases). CDR1 KGHSH and CDR2 LQKENI come from the germline V gene. V lost 4 bases and J lost 2, with 9 bases in between. This CDR3 has 15 residues. CDR3 bases: TGTGCCAGCTCACAAGCAGGGGCTGGGGCCAACGTCCTGACTTTC. It is translated as CASSQAGAGANVLTF.

This clone has a single count. The chain joins TRBV29-1 to TRBJ2-1; 9 bases line up with TRBD1. The CDR3 covers 17 residues. The ends lost 1 base at V and 0 bases at J; junction bases unmatched: 7. Germline V lookup: CDR1 SQVTM, CDR2 ANQGSEA. DNA for the CDR3: TGCAGCGTTGAAGGGACAGGGGTCCGTAGCTCCTACAATGAGCAGTTCTTC. It encodes CSVEGTGVRSSYNEQFF.

This clone was observed a few times. Other DNA sequences within the sample encode an identical CDR3. This chain uses TRBV19 with TRBJ2-7, with 12 bases that match TRBD2. V dropped 10 bases and J dropped 2; count of bases not matched to a gene: 0. CDR3 length: 12 residues. Germline V gives CDR1 LNHDA, CDR2 SQIVND (reference sequence). Here the CDR3 DNA reads TGTGCCACTAGCGGGGGGGCCTACGAGCAGTACTTC. Translating it yields CATSGGAYEQYF.

The rearrangement uses TRBV3-1 (or the pseudogene TRBV3-2) and TRBJ1-3; no clear D gene. Trimming left V 8 bases short and J 7 bases short, with 12 bases between. Germline lookup yields CDR1 LGHDT and CDR2 YNNKEL (reference sequence). The CDR3 contains 12 residues. The CDR3 loop is CASRGLSNTIYF. The CDR3 region has the DNA TGTGCCAGCCGCGGGCTTAGTAACACCATATATTTT.

A word on this clone: At the DNA level, this CDR3 is encoded by other sequences in the same sample as well. The J gene is TRBJ1-2, the V gene TRBV12-3 or TRBV12-4; TRBD1 might be the D (5 bases). V shed 3 bases and J shed 2 bases, with 7 bases lying between them. The CDR3 contains 13 residues. CDR3 DNA sequence: TGTGCCAGCAGTTTGGGGCAGAACTATGGCTACACCTTC. Its translation: CASSLGQNYGYTF.

This clone came up a few times. The rearrangement joins TRBV5-1 to TRBJ1-3; 8 nucleotides match TRBD1. CDR1 is SGHRS and CDR2 is YFSETQ in the germline V gene. V lost 1 base and J lost 3; bases outside the gene matches: 6. This CDR3 region has 16 residues. The CDR3 coding sequence is TGCGCCAGCAGCTTGACTCAGGGGGCCAGTGGAAACACCATATATTTT. Translation: CASSLTQGASGNTIYF.

The V and J genes are TRBV19 and TRBJ2-1, with a weak D call TRBD1 (6 bases). Germline loops: CDR1 LNHDA, CDR2 SQIVND (reference sequence). CDR3 length: 13 residues. V was pared by 4 bases and J by 2 bases, with 6 bases between. The CDR3 nucleotides are TGTGCCAGTAGTAGACAGGCCTACAATGAGCAGTTCTTC. Encoded protein: CASSRQAYNEQFF.

The J gene is TRBJ2-3, the V gene TRBV7-9, with 8 positions matching TRBD2. This CDR3 region has 14 residues. With 2 bases clipped from V and 6 bases from J, the junction kept 4 bases outside the gene matches. Germline loops: CDR1 SEHNR, CDR2 FQNEAQ (reference sequence). CDR3 residues: CASSLSGSYDTQYF. In nucleotides, the CDR3 is TGTGCCAGCAGCTTAAGCGGGAGTTACGATACGCAGTATTTT.

The J gene is TRBJ2-7, the V gene TRBV7-2, with D unresolved. This CDR3 comprises 12 residues. The V gene's germline CDR1 is SGHTA and CDR2 FQGNSA. Deletions cut 5 bases from V and 4 bases from J, with 9 bases between. CDR3 coding DNA: TGTGCCAGCAGCCCGTCCGGGTACGAGCAGTACTTC. Its translation: CASSPSGYEQYF.

The rearrangement links TRBV5-1 to TRBJ1-1; D unresolved. CDR3 length: 14 residues. The germline gives CDR1 SGHRS, CDR2 YFSETQ. V lost 4 bases, J lost 2 bases, and 12 bases lay in between. CDR3 residues: CASSTYSANTEAFF. The CDR3 bases are TGCGCCAGCAGCACATATTCTGCCAACACTGAAGCTTTCTTT. Drawing the rest from reference TRBV5-1 and TRBJ1-1, the complete variable domain is KAGVTQTPRYLIKTRGQQVTLSCSPISGHRSVSWYQQTPGQGLQFLFEYFSETQRNKGNFPGRFSGRQFSNSRSEMNVSTLELGDSALYLCASSTYSANTEAFFGQGTRLTVV.

The V and J genes are TRBV4-2 and TRBJ2-7, with a weak D call TRBD2 (5 bases). This CDR3 has 15 amino acids. Germline V gene lookup returns CDR1 LGHNA and CDR2 YNFKEQ. V lost 1 base and J lost 3, with 13 bases in between. The CDR3 is CASSQARLEGYEQYF. The CDR3 DNA follows: TGTGCCAGCAGCCAAGCCAGACTCGAGGGCTACGAGCAGTACTTC.